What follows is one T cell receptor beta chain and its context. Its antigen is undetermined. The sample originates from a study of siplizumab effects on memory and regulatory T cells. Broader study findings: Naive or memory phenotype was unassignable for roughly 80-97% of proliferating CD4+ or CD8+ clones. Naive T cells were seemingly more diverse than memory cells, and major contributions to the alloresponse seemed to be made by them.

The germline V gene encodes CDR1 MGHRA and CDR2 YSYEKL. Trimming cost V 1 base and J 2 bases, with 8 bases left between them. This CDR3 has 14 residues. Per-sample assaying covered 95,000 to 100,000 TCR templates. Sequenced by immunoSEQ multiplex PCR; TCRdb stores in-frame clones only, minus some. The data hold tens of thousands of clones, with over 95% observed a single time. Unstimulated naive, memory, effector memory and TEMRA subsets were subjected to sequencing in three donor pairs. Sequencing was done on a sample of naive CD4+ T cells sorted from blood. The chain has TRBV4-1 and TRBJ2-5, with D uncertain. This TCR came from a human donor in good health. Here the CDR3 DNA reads TGCGCCAGCAGCCAAGCCGGCCAGCAAGAGACCCAGTACTTC. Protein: CASSQAGQQETQYF.